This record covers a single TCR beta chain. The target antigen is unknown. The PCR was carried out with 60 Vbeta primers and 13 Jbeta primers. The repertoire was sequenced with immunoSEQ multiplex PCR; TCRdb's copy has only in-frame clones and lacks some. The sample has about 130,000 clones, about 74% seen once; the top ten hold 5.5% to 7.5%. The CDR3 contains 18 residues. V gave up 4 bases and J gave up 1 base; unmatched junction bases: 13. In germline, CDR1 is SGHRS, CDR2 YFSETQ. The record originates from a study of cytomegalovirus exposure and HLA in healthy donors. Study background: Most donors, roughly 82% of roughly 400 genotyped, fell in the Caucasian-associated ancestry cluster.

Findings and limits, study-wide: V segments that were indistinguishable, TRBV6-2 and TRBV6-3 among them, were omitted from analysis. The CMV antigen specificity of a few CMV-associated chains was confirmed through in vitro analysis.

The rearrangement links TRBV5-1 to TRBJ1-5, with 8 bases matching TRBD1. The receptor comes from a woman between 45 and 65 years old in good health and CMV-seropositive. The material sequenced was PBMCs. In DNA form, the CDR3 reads TGCGCCAGCAGCCCCGGGACAGGTCCTTCGGGGAGCAATCAGCCCCAGCATTTT. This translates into CASSPGTGPSGSNQPQHF. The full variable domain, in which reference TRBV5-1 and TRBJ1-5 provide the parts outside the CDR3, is KAGVTQTPRYLIKTRGQQVTLSCSPISGHRSVSWYQQTPGQGLQFLFEYFSETQRNKGNFPGRFSGRQFSNSRSEMNVSTLELGDSALYLCASSPGTGPSGSNQPQHFGDGTRLSIL.